Shown below are 5 T cell receptor beta chains from a single sample sequenced in a study of human T cells and chemical hapten exposure. TCRdb analysed the RACE reads with MiXCR anew, one entry per CDR3 protein. Altogether under 100,000 distinct CDR3 sequences are present, over 9.5% being singletons, with the ten largest covering 2.5% to 3.5%. The time point was: patch test 2, 6 weeks after DPC sensitization. Treatment here: therapeutic diphenylcyclopropenone sensitization with weekly scalp DPC. Sequences were derived from whole blood, sampled in connection with sensitization to the hapten diphenylcyclopropenone (DPC). Receptors originate from a woman aged 35 to 49 with alopecia areata. Some clones in this sample may be carry-over from other donors' samples.

V is TRBV6-6 and J is TRBJ1-2; possibly TRBD1 for D (6 bases). Trimming pared 5 bases from V and 9 bases from J, leaving 16 bases between. Germline CDR1 reads MNHNY; CDR2 reads SVGAGI (reference sequence). The CDR3 extends over 13 amino acids. The CDR3 loop reads CASSTAGDDRYTF. The CDR3 DNA is TGTGCCAGCAGTACGGCAGGGGACGACCGCTACACCTTC.

With respect to this clonotype: A read error may account for a junction end that differs from germline. This chain uses TRBV11-2 with TRBJ2-7, with TRBD1 matching 8 bases. Germline V gene data show CDR1 as SGHAT and CDR2 as FQNNGV. This CDR3 has 13 residues. Here the CDR3 DNA reads TGTGCCAGCAGCCCGAGAGAAATGACAGGGGAAAGCTTC. Encoded protein: CASSPREMTGESF.

With respect to this clonotype: Just one base apart from a much larger clone, this may be a read error. The chain links TRBV7-2 to TRBJ2-7; a weak D match, TRBD2 (6 bases). The CDR3 is 15 residues long. The germline V gene encodes CDR1 SGHTA and CDR2 FQGNSA. In DNA form, the CDR3 reads TGTGCCGGCAGCTCCGCCGGGACTGTCTTGTACGAGCAGTACTTC. Amino acid sequence: CAGSSAGTVLYEQYF. Complete variable domain (other parts from reference TRBV7-2 and TRBJ2-7): GAGVSQSPSNKVTEKGKDVELRCDPISGHTALYWYRQSLGQGLEFLIYFQGNSAPDKSGLPSDRFSAERTGGSVSTLTIQRTQQEDSAVYLCAGSSAGTVLYEQYFGPGTRLTVT.

The rearrangement joins TRBV7-9 to TRBJ2-2; perhaps TRBD1 as D (6 bases). Germline V CDR1 and CDR2: SEHNR, FQNEAQ (reference sequence). V was clipped by 5 bases and J by 0 bases, with 13 bases between them. The CDR3 covers 16 residues. The chain's CDR3 is CASSPSRGTNTGELFF. The DNA of the CDR3 is TGTGCCAGCAGCCCCTCCAGGGGAACGAACACCGGGGAGCTGTTTTTT.

This chain connects TRBV4-3 to TRBJ2-1, with D possibly matching TRBD2 (5 bases). V lost 4 bases to trimming and J lost 1 base, with 14 bases between them. In germline, CDR1 is LGHNA, CDR2 YSLEER. CDR3 length equals 16 residues. The CDR3 loop reads CASSPLGAESYNEQFF. As DNA, the CDR3 is TGCGCCAGCAGCCCCCTGGGAGCGGAGTCCTACAATGAGCAGTTCTTC.